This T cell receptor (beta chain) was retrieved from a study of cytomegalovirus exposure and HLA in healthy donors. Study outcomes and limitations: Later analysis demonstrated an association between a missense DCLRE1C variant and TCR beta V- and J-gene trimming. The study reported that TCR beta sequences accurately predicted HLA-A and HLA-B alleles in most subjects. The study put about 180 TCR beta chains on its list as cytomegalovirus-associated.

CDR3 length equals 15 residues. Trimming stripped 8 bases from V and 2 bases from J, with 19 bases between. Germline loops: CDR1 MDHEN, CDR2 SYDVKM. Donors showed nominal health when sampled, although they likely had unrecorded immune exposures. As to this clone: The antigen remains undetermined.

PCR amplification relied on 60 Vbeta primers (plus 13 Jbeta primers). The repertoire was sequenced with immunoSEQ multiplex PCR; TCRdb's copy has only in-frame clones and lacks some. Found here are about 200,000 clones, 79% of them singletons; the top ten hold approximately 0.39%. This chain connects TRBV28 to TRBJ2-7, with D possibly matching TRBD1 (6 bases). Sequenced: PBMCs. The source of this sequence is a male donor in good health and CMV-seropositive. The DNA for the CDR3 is TGTGCCAGCTATTCCGGGACATGGGATCCCTACGAGCAGTACTTC. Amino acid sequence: CASYSGTWDPYEQYF.